Each of the 28 T cell receptor beta chains below was sequenced from the same sample in a study of T cells in Graves' hyperthyroidism and ophthalmopathy (dated by TCRdb to between 2019 and 2020). Library generation was performed with multiplex PCR. The sequencer listed for this sample is Illumina HiSeq 2000. TCR beta CDR3 regions were amplified from RNA transcripts. The TCR CDR3 was subjected to a first round of RT-PCR using the HTBI primer set and the Qiagen OneStep RT-PCR kit. In-frame beta chains were kept once TCRdb had trimmed the public reads at Q25 with fastp and called clones with MiXCR. Entries that share a CDR3 protein sequence are merged under the most common genes and DNA. The sample records under 550,000 distinct CDR3 sequences, 15% to 20% of which are singletons. The top ten clonotypes cover about half of the sample. Sequenced: blood. Receptor source: a middle-aged man with Graves' ophthalmopathy.

This clonotype was seen repeatedly, ten times or more. The chain recombines TRBV7-9 with TRBJ2-5; 7 bases are a match to TRBD2. Trimming cost V 5 bases and J 3 bases; bases outside gene matches: 9. CDR1 is SEHNR, CDR2 FQNEAQ, per germline (reference sequence). CDR3 length equals 15 residues. The CDR3 bases are TGTGCCAGCAGCGCCGGAGCGGGGCCCAAAGAGACCCAGTACTTC. Its protein is CASSAGAGPKETQYF. Full variable domain (remainder filled in from reference TRBV7-9 and TRBJ2-5): DTGVSQNPRHKITKRGQNVTFRCDPISEHNRLYWYRQTLGQGPEFLTYFQNEAQLEKSRLLSDRFSAERPKGSFSTLEIQRTEQGDSAMYLCASSAGAGPKETQYFGPGTRLLVL.

This clonotype was picked up a small number of times. This chain links TRBV18 with TRBJ2-3; D is perhaps TRBD1 (6 bases). Germline V gives CDR1 KGHSH, CDR2 LQKENI. CDR3 length: 16 amino acids. Trimming removed 1 base at V and 2 bases at J, with 13 bases between. CDR3 coding DNA: TGTGCCAGCTCACCACGCCGAACAGGGACCACAGATACGCAGTATTTT. Its translation: CASSPRRTGTTDTQYF.

The chain carries TRBV29-1 and TRBJ2-3; TRBD2 agrees at 11 bases. CDR1 SQVTM and CDR2 ANQGSEA come from the germline V gene. Trimming at V came to 7 bases and at J to 1 base, leaving 7 bases not matched to a gene. The CDR3 totals 15 residues. This CDR3 is CSAAKLAGGTDTQYF. As DNA, the CDR3 is TGCAGCGCCGCCAAACTAGCGGGGGGCACAGATACGCAGTATTTT.

This clonotype was seen ten or more times. The gene calls are TRBV2 and TRBJ1-1; D perhaps matches TRBD1 (6 bases). Trimming left V 6 bases short and J 1 base short, with 15 bases between. This CDR3 has 15 amino acids. CDR1 is SNHLY and CDR2 is FYNNEI in the germline V gene. The CDR3 loop reads CASRPRGQANTEAFF. DNA for the CDR3: TGTGCCAGCAGACCTCGGGGGCAGGCGAACACTGAAGCTTTCTTT.

J is TRBJ1-4 and V is TRBV6-2 or TRBV6-3; the match to TRBD1 covers 10 bases. Germline lookup yields CDR1 MNHEY and CDR2 SVGEGT. V shed 5 bases, J shed 6 bases, and the junction held 6 bases outside the gene matches. The CDR3 is 15 residues long. The CDR3 region is CASSRTGTGDEKLFF. CDR3 coding DNA: TGTGCCAGCAGTCGGACCGGGACAGGGGATGAAAAACTGTTTTTT.

This clonotype was counted only a few times. CDR3: CASSLVGDRDIGYTF. The CDR3 DNA follows: TGCGCCAGCAGCTTGGTAGGGGACAGAGATATCGGCTACACCTTC. V is TRBV5-1 and J is TRBJ1-2, with 7 bases aligning to TRBD1. CDR1 is SGHRS, CDR2 YFSETQ, per germline. Germline trimming cut 0 bases from V and 8 bases from J; bases unmatched to any gene: 10. This CDR3 is built from 15 residues.

The V and J genes are TRBV10-1 and TRBJ1-2, with D possibly matching TRBD1 (6 bases). Trimming took 2 bases from V and 7 from J, leaving 14 bases between them. The CDR3 covers 14 residues. The V gene's germline CDR1 is WNHNN and CDR2 SYGVQD (reference sequence). The CDR3 loop is CASSERGTSGGYTF. The CDR3, as DNA: TGCGCCAGCAGTGAGCGAGGGACATCGGGTGGCTACACCTTC.

This chain joins TRBV20-1 and TRBJ2-7; TRBD2 aligns across 12 bases. Germline V CDR1 and CDR2: DFQATT, SNEGSKA (reference sequence). V dropped 7 bases and J dropped 6; count of bases not matched to a gene: 16. The CDR3 has 16 residues. CDR3 bases: TGCAGTGGATTTTCGACTAGCGGGAGCGCCTCTGCCGAGCAGTACTTC. Amino acids: CSGFSTSGSASAEQYF.

This clonotype was counted between two and nine times. This chain links TRBV27 with TRBJ2-2; D tentatively reads TRBD1 or TRBD2 (5 bases each). This CDR3 comprises 15 residues. The germline V gene has CDR1 MNHEY and CDR2 SMNVEV (reference sequence). V lost 0 bases, J lost 4 bases, and 9 bases lay in between. CDR3 sequence reads: CASSLSGDVTGELFF. The CDR3 DNA sequence: TGTGCCAGCAGTTTATCAGGGGACGTCACCGGGGAGCTGTTTTTT.

The V gene is TRBV7-8, the J gene TRBJ2-2; 8 bases are a match to TRBD2. The CDR3 loop spans 17 amino acids. V shed 5 bases, J shed 6 bases, and the junction held 14 bases outside the gene matches. Germline CDR1 SGHVS, CDR2 FQNEAQ. CDR3 amino acids: CASSRTISGIGAGELFF. The CDR3 region has the DNA TGTGCCAGCAGCCGGACGATTAGCGGGATCGGAGCCGGGGAGCTGTTTTTT.

This clonotype was detected only a few times. The chain joins TRBV19 to TRBJ2-2, with D perhaps given as TRBD1 or TRBD2 (5 bases each). Germline V gene lookup returns CDR1 LNHDA and CDR2 SQIVND (reference sequence). This CDR3 has 16 residues. Trimming pared 6 bases from V and 1 base from J, leaving 15 bases between. The DNA of the CDR3 is TGTGCCAGTAGGGTGTGGGGACCCATGAACACCGGGGAGCTGTTTTTT. This translates into CASRVWGPMNTGELFF.

The rearrangement uses TRBV19 and TRBJ1-1; D uncertain. The V gene's germline CDR1 is LNHDA and CDR2 SQIVND (reference sequence). The CDR3 runs to 14 residues. V was clipped by 1 base and J by 1 base, with 7 bases between them. The CDR3 reads CASSIVESNTEAFF. The CDR3 DNA reads TGTGCCAGTAGTATAGTAGAATCGAACACTGAAGCTTTCTTT. Variable domain in full (rest from reference TRBV19 and TRBJ1-1): DGGITQSPKYLFRKEGQNVTLSCEQNLNHDAMYWYRQDPGQGLRLIYYSQIVNDFQKGDIAEGYSVSREKKESFPLTVTSAQKNPTAFYLCASSIVESNTEAFFGQGTRLTVV.

This clonotype was found a few times. J is TRBJ2-4 and V is TRBV2, with 8 nucleotides matching TRBD2. The germline V gene has CDR1 SNHLY and CDR2 FYNNEI. The CDR3 runs to 16 residues. Germline trimming cut 5 bases from V and 3 bases from J; bases unmatched to any gene: 9. The CDR3 DNA follows: TGTGCCAGCAGTAGAAGTGCGGGGGGCCACAAAAACATTCAGTACTTC. Protein product: CASSRSAGGHKNIQYF.

At least ten counts were recorded for this clonotype. The chain employs TRBV3-1 and TRBJ2-3; 7 bases agree with TRBD2. The length of the CDR3 is 14 residues. Trimming at V came to 7 bases and at J to 2 bases, leaving 6 bases not matched to a gene. Germline CDR1 and CDR2: LGHDT and YNNKEL (reference sequence). CDR3 amino acids: CASTPGGITDTQYF. CDR3 DNA sequence: TGTGCCAGCACTCCGGGAGGAATCACAGATACGCAGTATTTT.

This clonotype was counted between two and nine times. The CDR3 coding sequence is TGTGCCAGCAGCTTAGCTCCAGGTGGTGAAAAACTGTTTTTT. Its protein is CASSLAPGGEKLFF. The genes are TRBV7-6 and TRBJ1-4; D unresolved. CDR1 and CDR2 (germline): SGHVS, FNYEAQ. The CDR3 contains 14 residues. V dropped 0 bases and J dropped 7 bases, with 9 bases sitting between them. Full variable domain (remainder filled in from reference TRBV7-6 and TRBJ1-4): GAGVSQSPRYKVTKRGQDVALRCDPISGHVSLYWYRQALGQGPEFLTYFNYEAQQDKSGLPNDRFSAERPEGSISTLTIQRTEQRDSAMYRCASSLAPGGEKLFFGSGTQLSVL.

This clonotype has ten or more counts. The genes are TRBV18 and TRBJ1-2, with a possible D match to TRBD1 (5 bases). CDR1 is KGHSH and CDR2 is LQKENI in the germline V gene. The length of the CDR3 is 12 residues. Deletions cut 6 bases from V and 6 bases from J, with 11 bases between. CDR3 in DNA: TGTGCCAGCTCCCCTCGAGGGGATGGCTACACCTTC. Protein sequence: CASSPRGDGYTF.

This chain connects TRBV6-2 or TRBV6-3 to TRBJ2-7; 8 bases match TRBD2. Per germline, CDR1 MNHEY and CDR2 SVGEGT. V trimming: 6 bases; J trimming: 4 bases; junction bases outside the gene matches: 8. The CDR3 consists of 14 residues. CDR3 protein: CASRLAGMRYEQYF. The CDR3 DNA reads as TGTGCCAGCAGGTTAGCGGGAATGAGGTACGAGCAGTACTTC.

This chain uses TRBV5-1 with TRBJ1-1; no definite D call. From germline, CDR1 is SGHRS and CDR2 YFSETQ. This CDR3 region has 16 residues. Trimming shortened V by 0 bases and J by 1 base, and 13 bases separated the two germline ends. The CDR3 is CASSLDSRLANTEAFF. CDR3 coding DNA: TGCGCCAGCAGCTTGGATTCGCGACTAGCGAACACTGAAGCTTTCTTT. The variable domain in full, completed from reference TRBV5-1 and TRBJ1-1, reads KAGVTQTPRYLIKTRGQQVTLSCSPISGHRSVSWYQQTPGQGLQFLFEYFSETQRNKGNFPGRFSGRQFSNSRSEMNVSTLELGDSALYLCASSLDSRLANTEAFFGQGTRLTVV.

Many counts were recorded for this clonotype. The chain carries TRBV27 and TRBJ1-2; 9 bases line up with TRBD1. Trimming took 2 bases from V and 8 from J; bases not matched to a gene: 6. Per germline, CDR1 MNHEY and CDR2 SMNVEV (reference sequence). The CDR3 is made up of 14 amino acids. CDR3 DNA sequence: TGTGCCAGCAGTTTACAGGGGACAGGGAAGGGCTACACCTTC. Protein: CASSLQGTGKGYTF.

About this clonotype itself: A read error is possible here, since a much larger clone lies one base away. This CDR3 is missing its conserved last phenylalanine or tryptophan, likely due to a read error. The CDR3 protein is CASSLRLAASQETQYS. DNA of the CDR3: TGTGCCAGCAGCCTTCGACTAGCGGCCTCCCAAGAGACCCAGTACTCC. The rearrangement uses TRBV3-1 and TRBJ2-5; 9 nucleotides align to TRBD2. This CDR3 spans 16 amino acids. J was trimmed by 1 base and V by 4 bases; bases with no gene match: 7. Germline CDR1 reads LGHDT; CDR2 reads YNNKEL (reference sequence).

This clonotype was detected ten times or more. V and J are TRBV11-2 and TRBJ2-5, with 7 bases lining up with TRBD2. The CDR3 loop spans 15 amino acids. The germline CDR1 and CDR2 sequences are SGHAT and FQNNGV. The ends lost 5 bases at V and 0 bases at J; junction bases unmatched: 6. This chain's CDR3 is CASSQGAGHQETQYF. CDR3 DNA sequence: TGTGCCAGCAGCCAAGGAGCGGGGCACCAAGAGACCCAGTACTTC.

Only a few counts were recorded for this clonotype. The gene calls are TRBV30 and TRBJ2-6, with D perhaps assigned TRBD1 or TRBD2 (5 bases each). Germline assignment: CDR1 GTSNPN and CDR2 SVGIG (reference sequence). V was cut by 8 bases and J by 1 base, with 18 bases left in between. CDR3 size: 16 residues. The CDR3 spells CAQGAGPSSGANVLTF. The CDR3 DNA follows: TGTGCCCAGGGAGCAGGCCCCAGTTCTGGGGCCAACGTCCTGACTTTC.

The V call is TRBV10-3, the J call TRBJ2-2; 8 bases map to TRBD1. The CDR3 length is 16 residues. The V and J ends lost 5 bases and 2 bases, in that order; junction bases with no gene match: 7. Germline V CDR1 and CDR2: ENHRY, SYGVKD. The CDR3 sequence is CAISKDRGQNTGELFF. In DNA form, the CDR3 reads TGTGCCATCAGTAAAGACAGGGGCCAAAACACCGGGGAGCTGTTTTTT.

This clonotype was counted many times. This chain's CDR3 is CASSLRTGDIGELFF. DNA of the CDR3: TGCGCCAGCAGCTTACGGACAGGGGATATCGGGGAGCTGTTTTTT. The chain employs TRBV5-1 and TRBJ2-2; 9 positions agree with TRBD1. This CDR3 is built from 15 residues. CDR1 and CDR2 (germline): SGHRS, YFSETQ. The V gene end was trimmed by 2 bases and the J gene end by 7 bases; junction bases not matched to a gene: 6.

This chain links TRBV9 with TRBJ1-2; weak D call: TRBD1 (5 bases). This CDR3 region has 14 residues. The germline V gene encodes CDR1 SGDLS and CDR2 YYNGEE. Trimming removed 6 bases from V and 7 bases from J, with 19 bases in between. CDR3 bases: TGTGCCAGCACACTAGATCAGGGTATGGCTGGCTACACCTTC. Translation gives CASTLDQGMAGYTF.

The chain joins TRBV20-1 to TRBJ2-7; TRBD1 agrees at 7 bases. The V segment lost 5 bases and the J segment 4 bases; nucleotides outside the gene matches: 8. Per germline, CDR1 DFQATT and CDR2 SNEGSKA (reference sequence). The CDR3 is 13 amino acids. This chain's CDR3 is CSALGTASYEQYF. The DNA for the CDR3 is TGCAGTGCTTTGGGGACAGCTTCATACGAGCAGTACTTC.

This clonotype has a count of ten or more. The chain couples TRBV2 to TRBJ1-6; TRBD1 matches at 7 bases. Germline V gives CDR1 SNHLY, CDR2 FYNNEI. CDR3 length: 13 amino acids. With 10 bases clipped from V and 6 bases from J, the junction kept 6 bases outside the gene matches. The CDR3 here is CATQGQFNSPLHF. CDR3 DNA sequence: TGTGCCACCCAGGGACAGTTTAATTCACCCCTCCACTTT.

As concerns this clonotype: A read error may account for a junction end that differs from germline. The genes are TRBV20-1 and TRBJ1-1, with D possibly TRBD1 on 5 matching bases. This CDR3 spans 16 amino acids. From germline, CDR1 is DFQATT and CDR2 SNEGSKA (reference sequence). The CDR3 region has the DNA TGCAATGCTACCGCCTGGGGCGGTGCCCCTGACACTGAAGCTTTCTTT. Protein product: CNATAWGGAPDTEAFF.